A single sample gave rise to the 15 T cell receptor beta chains below, sequenced in a study of blood T cells in healthy people across ages (dated by TCRdb to the mid-2010s). Library preparation was by 5' RACE. The sample was run on an Illumina HiSeq 2500. A second PCR of roughly 7 to 12 cycles was run with a J-beta primer mix and a sample-barcoded 5' primer. TCRdb cleaned the public reads at Q25 with fastp, built clones with MiXCR and kept in-frame beta chains. Entries that share a CDR3 protein sequence are merged under the most common genes and DNA. This sample has 1.4 million or so distinct CDR3 sequences in its table, and roughly 43% of those were observed once. The leading ten clones occupy more than 4% of the sample. The material sequenced was blood. The receptors were sampled from a woman aged 18-30 years in good health.

V is TRBV9 and J is TRBJ2-3; the match to TRBD1 covers 10 bases. Trimming cost V 4 bases and J 4 bases; bases outside gene matches: 9. CDR1 and CDR2 from the germline V gene are SGDLS and YYNGEE. CDR3 length: 16 amino acids. As DNA, the CDR3 is TGTGCCAGCAGCTCGGGGGGACAGGGGCGTCCAGATACGCAGTATTTT. This gives the protein CASSSGGQGRPDTQYF.

This clonotype was seen ten or more times. The chain carries TRBV2 and TRBJ2-1; 13 positions match TRBD2. The CDR3 is made up of 17 amino acids. J lost 0 bases, V lost 5 bases, and 4 bases had no gene match. Germline loops: CDR1 SNHLY, CDR2 FYNNEI. The CDR3 DNA is TGTGCCAGCAGTACTCGGACTAGCGGGAGCTCCTACAATGAGCAGTTCTTC. Translated, it gives CASSTRTSGSSYNEQFF.

The V call is TRBV20-1, the J call TRBJ2-2, with D possibly called TRBD1 or TRBD2 (6 bases each). Trimming stripped 4 bases from V and 1 base from J, with 16 bases between. The CDR3 is 16 amino acids. The germline V gene encodes CDR1 DFQATT and CDR2 SNEGSKA (reference sequence). CDR3 DNA sequence: TGCAGTGCTACCCTGCGGGGACATTTGAACACCGGGGAGCTGTTTTTT. Protein product: CSATLRGHLNTGELFF.

This clonotype was found many times. The V and J genes are TRBV20-1 and TRBJ1-2, with D tentatively TRBD1 (6 bases). Germline V gene sequence: CDR1 DFQATT, CDR2 SNEGSKA (reference sequence). The CDR3 loop spans 12 amino acids. V lost 6 bases, J lost 4 bases, and 12 bases lay in between. Here the CDR3 reads CSAGRDTYGYTF. The CDR3 region has the DNA TGCAGTGCCGGCCGGGACACCTATGGCTACACCTTC.

This clonotype was seen a few times. The chain couples TRBV6-5 to TRBJ1-1; maybe TRBD1 (6 bases). CDR1 and CDR2 (germline): MNHEY, SVGAGI. The CDR3 spans 14 residues. V lost 8 bases and J lost 5, with 18 bases in between. CDR3 sequence: CASLLVGGRTEAFF. The DNA for the CDR3 is TGTGCCAGCTTACTTGTGGGGGGGCGGACTGAAGCTTTCTTT.

The chain uses TRBV5-1 and TRBJ1-1, with D maybe TRBD1 (5 bases). The CDR3 runs 13 residues. The germline V and J ends were trimmed by 4 bases and 6 bases, with 13 bases remaining between them. CDR1 is SGHRS, CDR2 YFSETQ, per germline. The CDR3: CASSVAGLSEAFF. In DNA form, the CDR3 reads TGCGCCAGCAGCGTGGCGGGGCTCTCTGAAGCTTTCTTT.

The chain is built from TRBV30 and TRBJ1-5; TRBD1 agrees at 8 bases. With V trimmed by 2 bases and J by 3 bases, 6 bases remained unmatched. Germline CDR1 and CDR2: GTSNPN and SVGIG (reference sequence). This CDR3 comprises 15 residues. CDR3 loop: CAWSPGQGHNQPQHF. The DNA of the CDR3 is TGTGCCTGGAGTCCAGGACAGGGCCACAATCAGCCCCAGCATTTT. The full variable domain, in which reference TRBV30 and TRBJ1-5 provide the parts outside the CDR3, is SQTIHQWPATLVQPVGSPLSLECTVEGTSNPNLYWYRQAAGRGLQLLFYSVGIGQISSEVPQNLSASRPQDRQFILSSKKLLLSDSGFYLCAWSPGQGHNQPQHFGDGTRLSIL.

The genes are TRBV25-1 and TRBJ2-1; D may be TRBD1 (5 bases). The CDR3 loop spans 15 amino acids. V was cut by 2 bases and J by 9 bases, with 17 bases left in between. In germline, CDR1 is MGHDK, CDR2 SYGVNS. The CDR3 DNA reads TGTGCCAGCAGTGAAACGGCAGGGAAACTTACTGAGCAGTTCTTC. Amino acids: CASSETAGKLTEQFF.

V and J are TRBV7-9 and TRBJ2-5, with 8 positions matching TRBD1. Germline CDR1 is SEHNR and CDR2 is FQNEAQ (reference sequence). The ends lost 5 bases at V and 0 bases at J; junction bases unmatched: 2. The CDR3 loop spans 14 amino acids. The CDR3 sequence: CASSAGGNQETQYF. The CDR3 region has the DNA TGTGCCAGCAGCGCAGGGGGCAACCAAGAGACCCAGTACTTC.

Concerning this clonotype itself: This sequence may be a read error, since a much larger clone differs from it by one base. The rearrangement links TRBV4-2 to TRBJ2-3, with TRBD2 matching 10 bases. This CDR3 comprises 16 residues. V lost 4 bases and J lost 6; bases outside the gene matches: 10. CDR1 and CDR2 from the germline V gene are LGHNA and YNFKEQ. CDR3 protein: CASSREASGRTDTQYF. The CDR3 DNA is TGTGCCAGCAGCCGAGAGGCTAGCGGGAGAACGGATACGCAGTATTTT.

The genes are TRBV24-1 and TRBJ2-1, with D unclear. The CDR3 spans 12 residues. In germline, CDR1 is KGHDR, CDR2 SFDVKD. V gave up 8 bases and J gave up 7 bases, with 11 bases separating them. CDR3 sequence (DNA): TGTGCCACCATGGAGCCCCCTAATGAGCAGTTCTTC. It translates to CATMEPPNEQFF.

The rearrangement uses TRBV20-1 and TRBJ2-1, with 7 bases fitting TRBD2. Germline-derived CDR1 and CDR2 are DFQATT and SNEGSKA (reference sequence). The CDR3 contains 16 residues. V was pared by 4 bases and J by 3 bases, with 12 bases of the junction left unmatched. As DNA, the CDR3 is TGCAGTGCTACCCTCCGGGGGGACCTTAGCTACAATGAGCAGTTCTTC. Protein: CSATLRGDLSYNEQFF.

The chain employs TRBV12-3 or TRBV12-4 and TRBJ2-1, with 8 bases that match TRBD2. The CDR3 totals 16 residues. V was clipped by 3 bases and J by 9 bases; unmatched bases: 13. The CDR3 loop reads CASSFPRRAGVGEQFF. CDR3 nucleotide sequence: TGTGCCAGCAGTTTCCCTCGACGAGCGGGAGTAGGTGAGCAGTTCTTC.

This sequence joins TRBV27 and TRBJ2-5, with D tentatively TRBD1 (6 bases). Trimming left V 2 bases short and J 5 bases short, with 12 bases between. The CDR3 consists of 14 residues. CDR1 and CDR2 from the germline V gene are MNHEY and SMNVEV (reference sequence). The DNA of the CDR3 is TGTGCCAGCAGTTTAAGGGGGAGTGGGGAGACCCAGTACTTC. Protein product: CASSLRGSGETQYF.

The CDR3 protein is CASSYKRDREQYF. Written as DNA, the CDR3 is TGTGCCAGCAGTTATAAGCGGGATCGCGAGCAGTACTTC. V is TRBV6-5 and J is TRBJ2-7, with 7 bases lining up with TRBD2. Losses at the gene ends were 3 bases for V and 6 bases for J; bases not matched to a gene: 5. The CDR3 runs 13 residues. Looked up from germline, CDR1 is MNHEY and CDR2 is SVGAGI.